This TCR beta chain derives from a study of shared clonotypes between healthy human individuals. The wider study: Three plates each covered CD4 naive and memory; CD8 naive two, CD8 memory one.

The data were produced by immunoSEQ multiplex PCR, yet TCRdb's version contains in-frame clones alone and is incomplete. Of a few million clones in the sample, over 90% are singletons; the top ten hold approximately 0.4%. The CDR3 is made up of 16 amino acids. Trimming removed 1 base from V and 0 bases from J; junction bases left unmatched: 4. Germline CDR1 reads MNHEY; CDR2 reads SMNVEV (reference sequence). The sequencing sample was made of naive CD4+ T cells from PBMCs. Subset here: CD45RA+ positively selected. The chain employs TRBV27 and TRBJ2-7; 9 bases match TRBD2. The TCR sequence derives from a man aged 18 to 29 in good health. Some clones in this sample may be carry-over from other donors' samples. The chain's CDR3 is CASSLYLAGISYEQYF. CDR3 nucleotides: TGTGCCAGCAGTTTATATCTAGCGGGGATCTCCTACGAGCAGTACTTC.